Following are 17 T cell receptor beta chains from one sample sequenced in a study of shared clonotypes between healthy human individuals (dated by TCRdb to 2020 to 2022). Library method: the immunoSEQ multiplex PCR assay. TCRdb's version of the immuneACCESS table is confined to in-frame rearrangements and falls short of the full clone set. An unresolved V gene accounts for under half of the shortfall where checked; the remainder is of unknown origin. Here the sample has around 2.5 million clones; 93% occur a single time. About 0.39% of the sample belongs to the ten largest clones. Sequencing was performed on naive CD4+ T cells from PBMCs. What this sample's cell subset or site label stands for: CD45RA+ positively selected. These receptors were obtained from a man between 18 and 35 years old in good health. Some clones in this sample may be carry-over from other donors' samples.

The CDR3 region has the DNA TGTGCCAGCAACTCGAGGAGGGTTGGTAACTATGGCTACACCTTC. Protein product: CASNSRRVGNYGYTF. The rearrangement uses TRBV6-1 and TRBJ1-2; D not resolved. CDR3 length: 15 residues. V gave up 7 bases and J gave up 1 base, with 16 bases separating them. The germline V gene encodes CDR1 MNHNS and CDR2 SASEGT.

The V call is TRBV7-2, the J call TRBJ2-6; no clear D gene. V dropped 6 bases and J dropped 2 bases, with 11 bases sitting between them. Germline CDR1 SGHTA, CDR2 FQGNSA. The CDR3 is 15 residues long. The CDR3 nucleotides read TGTGCCAGCAGGACGGATTACGCTGGGGCCAACGTCCTGACTTTC. Its translation: CASRTDYAGANVLTF.

In DNA, the CDR3 is TGCAGCGCTGGGACAGATAATTCACCCCTCCACTTT. This codes for CSAGTDNSPLHF. The V and J genes are TRBV29-1 and TRBJ1-6; 7 positions match TRBD1. CDR1 SQVTM and CDR2 ANQGSEA come from the germline V gene. The J segment lost 5 bases and the V segment lost 7 bases, leaving 2 bases of the junction unmatched. The CDR3 is 12 residues long.

The chain combines TRBV9 with TRBJ2-1, with D possibly called TRBD1 or TRBD2 (5 bases each). This CDR3 is built from 15 residues. The V end lost 1 base, the J end lost 3 bases, and 11 bases lay between the germline ends. In germline, CDR1 is SGDLS, CDR2 YYNGEE. The CDR3 protein is CASSVMGVDYNEQFF. The CDR3 coding sequence is TGTGCCAGCAGCGTAATGGGGGTTGACTACAATGAGCAGTTCTTC.

The V gene is TRBV5-6, the J gene TRBJ1-4, with unresolved D. With 4 bases removed from V and 7 bases from J, the gap between germline ends came to 11 bases. Germline-derived CDR1 and CDR2 are SGHDT and YYEEEE. The CDR3 loop spans 13 amino acids. The CDR3 protein is CASSVDRGEKLFF. The CDR3 DNA reads TGTGCCAGCAGCGTCGACCGGGGTGAAAAACTGTTTTTT.

V and J are TRBV28 and TRBJ2-3; weak D call: TRBD1 (6 bases). Trimming pared 6 bases from V and 4 bases from J, leaving 17 bases between. Germline V gene lookup returns CDR1 MDHEN and CDR2 SYDVKM. This CDR3 comprises 15 residues. CDR3 nucleotide sequence: TGTGCCAGCAGATTCCACCTTGGGGGCCCAGATACGCAGTATTTT. Encoded protein: CASRFHLGGPDTQYF.

The rearrangement uses TRBV4-3 and TRBJ1-4, with D unclear. Looked up from germline, CDR1 is LGHNA and CDR2 is YSLEER. Between the trimmed V and J ends, which lost 4 bases and 4 bases, there was a span of 13 bases. The CDR3 has 15 residues. CDR3 DNA: TGCGCCAGCAGCCCAAAGAGCAGCTATAATGAAAAACTGTTTTTT. This encodes CASSPKSSYNEKLFF.

This clone showed up just once. This sequence joins TRBV5-1 and TRBJ2-5, with 9 bases fitting TRBD1. This CDR3 has 16 amino acids. CDR1 is SGHRS and CDR2 is YFSETQ in the germline V gene. Germline trimming cut 4 bases from V and 2 bases from J; bases unmatched to any gene: 9. CDR3 bases: TGCGCCAGCAGCCCCCTGGGACAGGGCGCACAAGAGACCCAGTACTTC. This gives the protein CASSPLGQGAQETQYF. The full variable domain, its missing parts supplied by reference TRBV5-1 and TRBJ2-5, is KAGVTQTPRYLIKTRGQQVTLSCSPISGHRSVSWYQQTPGQGLQFLFEYFSETQRNKGNFPGRFSGRQFSNSRSEMNVSTLELGDSALYLCASSPLGQGAQETQYFGPGTRLLVL.

V and J are TRBV19 and TRBJ1-1; no clear D gene. The CDR3 is 13 residues long. Germline V gene sequence: CDR1 LNHDA, CDR2 SQIVND (reference sequence). V dropped 3 bases and J dropped 3 bases, with 8 bases sitting between them. In DNA form, the CDR3 reads TGTGCCAGTAGTATTAGGCAGGACACTGAAGCTTTCTTT. This encodes CASSIRQDTEAFF. The entire variable domain, with the rest obtained from reference TRBV19 and TRBJ1-1, is as follows: DGGITQSPKYLFRKEGQNVTLSCEQNLNHDAMYWYRQDPGQGLRLIYYSQIVNDFQKGDIAEGYSVSREKKESFPLTVTSAQKNPTAFYLCASSIRQDTEAFFGQGTRLTVV.

Points on this clone: This sample also contains other DNA sequences that code for the same CDR3. The chain couples TRBV5-1 to TRBJ2-3; possible D gene TRBD1, 6 bases. Deletions cut 4 bases from V and 3 bases from J, with 9 bases between. CDR3 length: 13 amino acids. Germline values: CDR1 SGHRS, CDR2 YFSETQ. CDR3 residues: CASSPGDTDTQYF. The CDR3 DNA follows: TGCGCCAGCAGCCCAGGGGATACAGATACGCAGTATTTT.

A note on this clone: Within the sample, other DNA sequences also encode this same CDR3. The V call is TRBV5-1, the J call TRBJ2-5; the D is unclear. Germline V lookup: CDR1 SGHRS, CDR2 YFSETQ. The germline V and J ends were trimmed by 1 base and 3 bases, with 4 bases remaining between them. The CDR3 has 12 amino acids. CDR3 in DNA: TGCGCCAGCAGCTTGCCAGAAGAGACCCAGTACTTC. It encodes CASSLPEETQYF. Using reference TRBV5-1 and TRBJ2-5 for the parts outside the CDR3, the full variable domain is KAGVTQTPRYLIKTRGQQVTLSCSPISGHRSVSWYQQTPGQGLQFLFEYFSETQRNKGNFPGRFSGRQFSNSRSEMNVSTLELGDSALYLCASSLPEETQYFGPGTRLLVL.

The gene calls are TRBV5-1 and TRBJ1-5; D is perhaps TRBD1 (6 bases). There are 15 residues in the CDR3. V was shortened by 2 bases and J by 0 bases, with 9 bases between the two germline ends. Germline lookup yields CDR1 SGHRS and CDR2 YFSETQ. The CDR3 reads CASSFRDTSNQPQHF. The CDR3 coding sequence is TGCGCCAGCAGCTTCCGGGACACTAGCAATCAGCCCCAGCATTTT.

V is TRBV6-5 and J is TRBJ2-1, with no clear D. Germline V gene lookup returns CDR1 MNHEY and CDR2 SVGAGI. The CDR3 has 15 amino acids. The V end was cut by 4 bases, the J end by 1 base, with 11 bases between. The CDR3 loop is CASSSFGPSYNEQFF. The CDR3 DNA follows: TGTGCCAGCAGTTCCTTCGGGCCTTCCTACAATGAGCAGTTCTTC.

This chain uses TRBV4-1 with TRBJ1-2; D uncertain. Germline CDR1 is MGHRA and CDR2 is YSYEKL. Deletions cut 3 bases from V and 4 bases from J, with 21 bases between. The CDR3 is 17 amino acids. The CDR3 coding sequence is TGCGCCAGCAGCCAGGCACCGGGCCTAATTCCCGTCTATGGCTACACCTTC. It is translated as CASSQAPGLIPVYGYTF.

CDR3 DNA: TGTGCCAGCAGCTTGGAAATGACTAGCGACACAGATACGCAGTATTTT. Protein sequence: CASSLEMTSDTDTQYF. V usage is TRBV5-6 and J usage is TRBJ2-3; the match to TRBD2 covers 8 bases. The J segment lost 2 bases and the V segment lost 0 bases, leaving 5 bases of the junction unmatched. The CDR3 is made up of 16 amino acids. The V gene's germline CDR1 is SGHDT and CDR2 YYEEEE.

V is TRBV4-1 and J is TRBJ1-1; 9 nucleotides line up with TRBD1. CDR1 is MGHRA and CDR2 is YSYEKL in the germline V gene. The V segment lost 4 bases and the J segment 1 base; nucleotides outside the gene matches: 4. This CDR3 comprises 15 residues. This CDR3 reads CASSRLQGANTEAFF. The CDR3 bases are TGCGCCAGCAGCCGGTTACAGGGGGCGAACACTGAAGCTTTCTTT.

Notes on this clone: The same CDR3 also results from other DNA sequences found in this sample. The CDR3 is CASSLTNGRAGETQYF. The CDR3, as DNA: TGTGCCAGCAGCTTAACAAACGGGAGGGCCGGAGAGACCCAGTACTTC. The genes are TRBV7-3 and TRBJ2-5, with 8 bases fitting TRBD2. V shed 0 bases and J 4 bases; nucleotides not matched to a gene: 7. This CDR3 region has 16 residues. The germline gives CDR1 SGHTA, CDR2 FQGTGA.